A selection of T cell receptor beta chains follows, all from one sample in a study of T-cell reconstitution after alpha-beta-depleted transplantation in children. TCRdb re-called the PCR reads with MiXCR, one entry per CDR3 protein. The table shows fewer than 450,000 distinct CDR3 sequences, with roughly 17% occurring only once. The sequences come from PBMCs, mostly from graft donor cells, collected 360 days after TCRalphabeta/CD19-depleted stem cell transplant. These receptors were collected from a male patient aged 2-15 years who had a stem cell transplant for acute lymphoblastic leukemia, so the T cells may come from the graft donor. Both conserved end residues are trimmed from each CDR3. D genes are given only for firm matches.

v_gene: TRBV2; d_gene: NA; CDR3aa: ASSGFRTGELF
v_gene: TRBV9; d_gene: NA; CDR3aa: ASSVGRTQFRLSYNEQF
v_gene: TRBV28; d_gene: NA; CDR3aa: ASSFREGPRVTEAF
v_gene: TRBV25-1; d_gene: NA; CDR3aa: ASSEYPGGWTEAF
v_gene: TRBV4-3; d_gene: TRBD2; CDR3aa: ASSQVGLAERTDTQY
v_gene: TRBV4-1; d_gene: NA; CDR3aa: ASSKGGDEQY
v_gene: TRBV9; d_gene: TRBD1; CDR3aa: ASSVGDRGGYNEQF
v_gene: TRBV12-3/TRBV12-4; d_gene: TRBD2; CDR3aa: ANHLAGDITDTQY
v_gene: TRBV7-2; d_gene: NA; CDR3aa: ASSLESRGTEQF
v_gene: TRBV20-1; d_gene: NA; CDR3aa: SAREGAGEQY
v_gene: TRBV5-1; d_gene: NA; CDR3aa: ASSVGRYNTEAF
v_gene: TRBV20-1; d_gene: NA; CDR3aa: SARDRLSEKLF
v_gene: TRBV5-1; d_gene: TRBD1; CDR3aa: ASSAAGTGTHEQY
v_gene: TRBV20-1; d_gene: NA; CDR3aa: SAWQGDYGYT
v_gene: TRBV11-2; d_gene: NA; CDR3aa: ASSPIDINEQF
v_gene: TRBV12-3/TRBV12-4; d_gene: NA; CDR3aa: ASSPADRTYGNQPQH
v_gene: TRBV4-3; d_gene: TRBD2; CDR3aa: ASSFGLAGVRNEQF
v_gene: TRBV4-3; d_gene: NA; CDR3aa: ASSQDGRVNSPLH
v_gene: TRBV5-5; d_gene: TRBD2; CDR3aa: ASTPGLVEDTQY
v_gene: TRBV4-1; d_gene: NA; CDR3aa: ASSDRHPDTQY
v_gene: TRBV12-3/TRBV12-4; d_gene: NA; CDR3aa: ASSFPPVSGHTDTQY
v_gene: TRBV29-1; d_gene: NA; CDR3aa: SVLIREQY
v_gene: TRBV25-1; d_gene: TRBD1; CDR3aa: ASSAQGVYEQY
v_gene: TRBV2; d_gene: NA; CDR3aa: ASSLGIEQY
v_gene: TRBV29-1; d_gene: TRBD2; CDR3aa: SVEDRGSRLAGEDPYEQY
v_gene: TRBV11-1; d_gene: TRBD2; CDR3aa: ASSSLAGGISSYNEQF
v_gene: TRBV13; d_gene: TRBD1; CDR3aa: ASSPDRGVGGELF
v_gene: TRBV10-3; d_gene: TRBD2; CDR3aa: AISEYPSGMTDTQY
v_gene: TRBV11-1; d_gene: NA; CDR3aa: ASSLEPGQRREETQY
v_gene: TRBV5-1; d_gene: TRBD1; CDR3aa: ASKTGVSYEQY
v_gene: TRBV20-1; d_gene: TRBD2; CDR3aa: SAAGTSGADSNEQF
v_gene: TRBV27; d_gene: NA; CDR3aa: ASSLSPTEESFTDTQY
v_gene: TRBV7-2; d_gene: NA; CDR3aa: ASSYIYNTGELF
v_gene: TRBV6-6; d_gene: NA; CDR3aa: ASSYRSNYEQY
v_gene: TRBV6-2/TRBV6-3; d_gene: TRBD2; CDR3aa: ASSSSGTSLYNEQF
v_gene: TRBV7-9; d_gene: NA; CDR3aa: ASSLGTGNNEKLF
v_gene: TRBV4-1; d_gene: TRBD1; CDR3aa: ASSQGLTGLTEAF
v_gene: TRBV4-3; d_gene: NA; CDR3aa: ASSQGRQPSYEQY
v_gene: TRBV4-1; d_gene: NA; CDR3aa: ASSLLGGLWANGYT
v_gene: TRBV4-3; d_gene: TRBD2; CDR3aa: ASSLGGRRDTQY
v_gene: TRBV12-3/TRBV12-4; d_gene: TRBD1; CDR3aa: ASSLLFGSGTGAWNEQF
v_gene: TRBV12-3/TRBV12-4; d_gene: NA; CDR3aa: ASTPGSNEQF
v_gene: TRBV5-1; d_gene: NA; CDR3aa: ASSMGGNEQF
v_gene: TRBV14; d_gene: NA; CDR3aa: ASSQDGSGAGAGASSNTGELF
v_gene: TRBV5-1; d_gene: TRBD2; CDR3aa: ASSFTGGTSYEQY
v_gene: TRBV6-2/TRBV6-3; d_gene: NA; CDR3aa: ASTKQGGETQY
v_gene: TRBV24-1; d_gene: NA; CDR3aa: ATSDLIGGPDTQY
v_gene: TRBV6-2/TRBV6-3; d_gene: TRBD1; CDR3aa: ASSYGQDLGSPLH